The 9 T cell receptor beta chains below come from one sample, sequenced in a study of OX40 agonist ivuxolimab in advanced cancers. The assay was immunoSEQ multiplex PCR, and TCRdb's table has in-frame clones only and misses some. The sample contains 65,000 to 95,000 clones, 80% to 90% of which appear only once. Sequenced material: CD4+ or CD8+ T cells sorted from blood, taken in a trial of the OX40 agonist ivuxolimab. All receptors derive from an adult with an advanced solid tumor such as melanoma, head and neck, liver or kidney cancer.

This clone was seen only once. The chain links TRBV27 to TRBJ2-5, with 9 nucleotides matching TRBD1. Germline V gene data show CDR1 as MNHEY and CDR2 as SMNVEV (reference sequence). V shed 4 bases and J 4 bases; nucleotides not matched to a gene: 10. The CDR3 contains 16 residues. CDR3 nucleotides: TGTGCCAGCAGTTCTGGGACAGGGTATCTCCCAGAGACCCAGTACTTC. This translates into CASSSGTGYLPETQYF.

The V call is TRBV5-1, the J call TRBJ2-1; 8 bases match TRBD2. This CDR3 has 15 residues. The germline V gene encodes CDR1 SGHRS and CDR2 YFSETQ. Unmatched junction bases numbered 7, after V lost 2 bases and J lost 6 bases. The CDR3 reads CASSFLAGSRNEQFF. CDR3 nucleotides: TGCGCCAGCAGCTTTCTAGCGGGCTCCCGCAATGAGCAGTTCTTC. Full variable domain (rest looked up from reference TRBV5-1 and TRBJ2-1): KAGVTQTPRYLIKTRGQQVTLSCSPISGHRSVSWYQQTPGQGLQFLFEYFSETQRNKGNFPGRFSGRQFSNSRSEMNVSTLELGDSALYLCASSFLAGSRNEQFFGPGTRLTVL.

On this clone itself: Other nucleotide sequences in the sample specify the same CDR3. The chain employs TRBV5-1 and TRBJ2-3; 10 bases align to TRBD2. The length of the CDR3 is 15 residues. Germline-derived CDR1 and CDR2 are SGHRS and YFSETQ. V lost 0 bases, J lost 4 bases, and 2 bases stayed unmatched. The CDR3 reads CASSLGLAGADTQYF. The CDR3 coding sequence is TGCGCCAGCAGCTTGGGACTAGCGGGTGCAGATACGCAGTATTTT.

The V and J genes are TRBV18 and TRBJ2-2, with D possibly matching TRBD1 (5 bases). The length of the CDR3 is 16 residues. The V gene lost 0 bases and the J gene lost 2 bases, with 10 bases spanning the gap. Germline V gene sequence: CDR1 KGHSH, CDR2 LQKENI. The CDR3 DNA follows: TGTGCCAGCTCACCACCGGCAGGGCTTAACACCGGGGAGCTGTTTTTT. Translating gives CASSPPAGLNTGELFF.

On this clone: A junction end diverges from the germline sequence, so it may reflect a read error. The CDR3 loop is CASRQVGGETQYF. The CDR3 region has the DNA TGTGCCAGCAGACAAGTAGGGGGAGAGACCCAGTACTTC. This chain uses TRBV14 with TRBJ2-5; the D gene is possibly TRBD1 (6 bases). The CDR3 has 13 residues. CDR1 is SGHDN and CDR2 is FVKESK in the germline V gene.

The gene calls are TRBV6-1 and TRBJ2-7; D gene unclear. The CDR3 extends over 13 amino acids. Per germline, CDR1 MNHNS and CDR2 SASEGT. Trimming cost V 4 bases and J 4 bases, with 11 bases left between them. The CDR3, as DNA: TGTGCCAGCAGTGTCGGCAGGACGTACGAGCAGTACTTC. Translating it yields CASSVGRTYEQYF.

This clone showed up just a few times. The chain is built from TRBV7-4 and TRBJ2-1; D not certain. The length of the CDR3 is 15 residues. V shed 7 bases and J shed 0 bases, with 13 bases lying between them. The germline V gene encodes CDR1 SGHVT and CDR2 SQSDAQ. The CDR3 spells CASIDGPSSYNEQFF. In DNA form, the CDR3 reads TGTGCCAGCATCGACGGCCCGAGCTCCTACAATGAGCAGTTCTTC.

This CDR3 is CASSGGASAYNEQFF. The CDR3 DNA sequence: TGTGCCAGCAGCGGTGGGGCTAGCGCTTACAATGAGCAGTTCTTC. V is TRBV2 and J is TRBJ2-1, with a weak D call TRBD2 (6 bases). Trimming pared 6 bases from V and 4 bases from J, leaving 16 bases between. This CDR3 spans 15 amino acids. Germline V gives CDR1 SNHLY, CDR2 FYNNEI.

This clone has just a few counts. V and J are TRBV7-9 and TRBJ1-2; 7 bases map to TRBD1. The CDR3 loop spans 14 amino acids. J gave up 8 bases and V 3 bases, and 9 bases lay outside the gene matches. Per the germline V gene, CDR1 is SEHNR and CDR2 is FQNEAQ (reference sequence). CDR3 protein: CASSLGTAFGGYTF. For the CDR3, the DNA is TGTGCCAGCAGCTTGGGGACAGCCTTCGGGGGCTACACCTTC.